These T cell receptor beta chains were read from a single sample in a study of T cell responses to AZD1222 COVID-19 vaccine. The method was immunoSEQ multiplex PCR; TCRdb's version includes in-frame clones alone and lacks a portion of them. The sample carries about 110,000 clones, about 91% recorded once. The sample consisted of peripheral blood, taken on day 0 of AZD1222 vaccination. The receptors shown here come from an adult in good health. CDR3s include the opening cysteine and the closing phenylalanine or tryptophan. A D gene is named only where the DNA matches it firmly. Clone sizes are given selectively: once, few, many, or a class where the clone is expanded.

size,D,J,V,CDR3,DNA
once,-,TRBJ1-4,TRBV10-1,CASTGQLIATNEKLFF,TGCGCCAGCACCGGACAGCTTATTGCAACTAATGAAAAACTGTTTTTT
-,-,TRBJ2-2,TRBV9,CASSGNSHGELFF,TGTGCCAGCAGCGGGAATTCCCACGGGGAGCTGTTTTTT
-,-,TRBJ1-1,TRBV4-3,CASSPGRSNEAFF,TGCGCCAGCAGCCCCGGTAGAAGTAATGAAGCTTTCTTT
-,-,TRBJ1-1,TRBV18,CASSPPGGTEAFF,TGTGCCAGCTCACCACCGGGGGGCACTGAAGCTTTCTTT
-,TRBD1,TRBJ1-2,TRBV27,CASSKTGVTYGYTF,TGTGCCAGCAGCAAGACAGGGGTAACCTATGGCTACACCTTC
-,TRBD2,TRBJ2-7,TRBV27,CASSSFRGGDEQYF,TGTGCCAGCAGTAGTTTTAGGGGAGGGGACGAGCAGTACTTC
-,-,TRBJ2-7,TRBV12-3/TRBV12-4,CASSLPRTKRYF,TGTGCCAGCAGTTTACCCAGGACCAAGCGGTACTTC
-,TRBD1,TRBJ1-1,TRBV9,CASSVSYGQVQTEAFF,TGTGCCAGCAGCGTATCTTACGGACAGGTGCAGACTGAAGCTTTCTTT
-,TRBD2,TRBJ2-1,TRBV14,CASSQVGLKYNEQFF,TGTGCCAGCAGCCAAGTGGGACTAAAATACAATGAGCAGTTCTTC
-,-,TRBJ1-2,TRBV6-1,CASSETSDYGYTF,TGTGCCAGCAGTGAAACTTCCGACTATGGCTACACCTTC
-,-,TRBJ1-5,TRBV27,CASSLRGGGGSEQPQHF,TGTGCCAGCAGTTTAAGGGGCGGCGGGGGCTCGGAGCAGCCCCAGCATTTT
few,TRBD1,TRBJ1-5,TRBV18,CASSPRVGAGGEDQPQHF,TGTGCCAGCTCACCCCGAGTGGGGGCAGGGGGCGAGGATCAGCCCCAGCATTTT
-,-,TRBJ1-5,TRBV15,CATSRVPLGVRPQHF,TGTGCCACCAGCAGAGTCCCCCTGGGGGTACGGCCCCAGCATTTT
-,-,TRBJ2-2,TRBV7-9,CASSSTRPRNTGELFF,TGTGCCAGCAGCTCGACTCGTCCTAGGAACACCGGGGAGCTGTTTTTT
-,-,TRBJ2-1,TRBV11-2,CASSPRLGEQFF,TGTGCCAGCAGCCCTCGGCTTGGTGAGCAGTTCTTC
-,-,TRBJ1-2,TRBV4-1,CASSQESRRYGYTF,TGCGCCAGCAGCCAAGAAAGTCGGCGGTATGGCTACACCTTC
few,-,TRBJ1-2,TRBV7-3,CASSLYPGQTNYGYTF,TGTGCCAGCAGCTTATATCCGGGACAAACTAACTATGGCTACACCTTC
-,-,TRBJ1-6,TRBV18,CASRTADSPLHF,TGTGCCAGTCGGACAGCTGACTCACCCCTCCACTTT
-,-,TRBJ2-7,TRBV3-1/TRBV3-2,CASSQPESYEQYF,TGTGCCAGCAGCCAACCAGAGAGCTACGAGCAGTACTTC
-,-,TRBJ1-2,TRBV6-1,CASSEAGDGYTF,TGTGCCAGCAGTGAAGCGGGGGATGGCTACACCTTC
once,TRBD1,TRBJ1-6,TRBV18,CASSPTGAHNSPLHF,TGTGCCAGCTCACCGACAGGGGCCCATAATTCACCCCTCCACTTT
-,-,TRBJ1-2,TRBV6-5,CASSYMTGNYGYTF,TGTGCCAGCAGTTACATGACGGGGAACTATGGCTACACCTTC
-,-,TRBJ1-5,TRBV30,CAWSVGGPQHF,TGTGCCTGGAGTGTTGGTGGTCCCCAGCATTTT
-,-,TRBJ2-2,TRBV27,CASISRWNTGELFF,TGTGCCAGCATCTCGCGGTGGAACACCGGGGAGCTGTTTTTT
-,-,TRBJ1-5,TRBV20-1,CSASGGNQPQHF,TGCAGTGCTAGTGGGGGAAATCAGCCCCAGCATTTT
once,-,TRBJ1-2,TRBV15,CATSRVNQNYGYTF,TGTGCCACCAGCAGAGTTAACCAGAACTATGGCTACACCTTC
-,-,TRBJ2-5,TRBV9,CASSVRSGAQETQYF,TGTGCCAGCAGCGTACGTTCGGGGGCCCAGGAGACCCAGTACTTC
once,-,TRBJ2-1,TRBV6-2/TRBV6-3,CASSYPPSTGSSSYNEQFF,TGTGCCAGCAGTTACCCGCCCTCAACCGGGTCCAGCTCCTACAATGAGCAGTTCTTC
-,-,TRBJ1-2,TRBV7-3,CASSLGRDYGYTF,TGTGCCAGCAGCTTGGGCAGAGACTATGGCTACACCTTC
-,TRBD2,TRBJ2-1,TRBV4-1,CASSSPGTRPYNEQFF,TGCGCCAGCAGCTCTCCCGGGACTAGGCCTTACAATGAGCAGTTCTTC
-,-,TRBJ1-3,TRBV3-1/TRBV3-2,CASSQGGIYSGNTIYF,TGTGCCAGCAGCCAAGGAGGGATTTACTCTGGAAACACCATATATTTT
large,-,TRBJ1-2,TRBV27,CASSLSPGIYGYTF,TGTGCCAGCAGTTTAAGTCCGGGAATCTATGGCTACACCTTC
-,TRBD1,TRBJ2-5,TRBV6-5,CASSYNGQGWGETQYF,TGTGCCAGCAGTTACAACGGACAGGGATGGGGGGAGACCCAGTACTTC
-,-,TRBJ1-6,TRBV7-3,CASSPGTANSPLHF,TGTGCCAGCAGCCCCGGGACGGCTAATTCACCCCTCCACTTT
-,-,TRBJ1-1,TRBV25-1,CASSEWAGEAFF,TGTGCCAGCAGTGAATGGGCGGGTGAAGCTTTCTTT
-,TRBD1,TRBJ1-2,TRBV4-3,CASSPREGQAYGYTF,TGCGCCAGCAGCCCCCGGGAGGGACAGGCTTATGGCTACACCTTC
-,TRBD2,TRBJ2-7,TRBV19,CASSRGSSGRSYEQYF,TGTGCCAGTAGTAGGGGCTCTAGCGGGCGCTCCTACGAGCAGTACTTC
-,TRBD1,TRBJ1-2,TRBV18,CASSPNGQGIEGYTF,TGTGCCAGCTCACCCAACGGACAGGGAATAGAAGGCTACACCTTC
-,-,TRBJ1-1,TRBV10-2,CASNRNGNTEAFF,TGCGCCAGCAACAGGAACGGCAACACTGAAGCTTTCTTT
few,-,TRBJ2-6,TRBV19,CASSMGTGANVLTF,TGTGCCAGTAGTATGGGGACTGGGGCCAACGTCCTGACTTTC
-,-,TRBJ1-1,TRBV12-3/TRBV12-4,CASSRSSTEAFF,TGTGCCAGCTCCCGCTCGAGCACTGAAGCTTTCTTT
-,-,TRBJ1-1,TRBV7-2,CASSTPLGGGDTEAFF,TGTGCCAGCAGCACACCGCTGGGGGGAGGGGACACTGAAGCTTTCTTT